These 10 T cell receptor beta chains came from one sample sequenced in a study of blood T cell repertoires in COVID-19. Here immunoSEQ multiplex PCR was the method, and the copy in TCRdb shows in-frame clones only, minus some. The sample includes 300,000 to 450,000 clones, 70% to 90% seen only once; the top ten take more than 1%. Sequencing input: PBMCs or T cells enriched from blood (not recorded which). These receptors came from a woman aged 18-29 years who had recovered from COVID-19.

The chain joins TRBV4-1 to TRBJ1-3, with 10 bases fitting TRBD1. This CDR3 region has 17 residues. Germline V lookup: CDR1 MGHRA, CDR2 YSYEKL. V dropped 3 bases and J dropped 4; count of bases not matched to a gene: 9. CDR3 bases: TGCGCCAGCAGCCAGAGTCAGACAGGGGGCCTAGGAAACACCATATATTTT. Translating gives CASSQSQTGGLGNTIYF.

The genes are TRBV30 and TRBJ1-5; D is undetermined. CDR1 is GTSNPN, CDR2 SVGIG, per germline (reference sequence). The CDR3 covers 16 residues. With 3 bases removed from V and 2 bases from J, the gap between germline ends came to 17 bases. The CDR3 loop reads CAWRKRSPGGNQPQHF. As DNA, the CDR3 is TGTGCCTGGAGGAAAAGGAGTCCCGGGGGCAATCAGCCCCAGCATTTT. The variable domain in full, completed from reference TRBV30 and TRBJ1-5, reads SQTIHQWPATLVQPVGSPLSLECTVEGTSNPNLYWYRQAAGRGLQLLFYSVGIGQISSEVPQNLSASRPQDRQFILSSKKLLLSDSGFYLCAWRKRSPGGNQPQHFGDGTRLSIL.

This rearrangement joins TRBV5-4 to TRBJ2-3, with 9 nucleotides matching TRBD2. Germline trimming cut 1 base from V and 1 base from J; bases unmatched to any gene: 10. This CDR3 has 18 residues. Germline CDR1 SGHNT, CDR2 YYREEE (reference sequence). The chain's CDR3 is CASSLPSGGSRGTDTQYF. CDR3 bases: TGTGCCAGCAGCTTGCCAAGCGGGGGGTCAAGGGGCACAGATACGCAGTATTTT.

The V gene is TRBV27, the J gene TRBJ2-3; TRBD2 aligns across 9 bases. J was trimmed by 1 base and V by 6 bases; bases with no gene match: 11. Germline V gene lookup returns CDR1 MNHEY and CDR2 SMNVEV (reference sequence). CDR3 length: 17 amino acids. The CDR3 DNA reads as TGTGCCAGCAGAGTCCGGTGGTCTAGCGGGGGCACAGATACGCAGTATTTT. This encodes CASRVRWSSGGTDTQYF.

The CDR3 is CASSPGTGSTGELFF. For the CDR3, the DNA is TGTGCCAGCTCACCCGGGACAGGGAGCACCGGGGAGCTGTTTTTT. The chain recombines TRBV18 with TRBJ2-2, with 9 positions matching TRBD1. J lost 4 bases, V lost 3 bases, and 3 bases had no gene match. There are 15 residues in the CDR3. Germline V CDR1 and CDR2: KGHSH, LQKENI.

This clone was seen a single time. The chain is built from TRBV13 and TRBJ2-1, with D perhaps matching TRBD1 (6 bases). Germline assignment: CDR1 PRHDT and CDR2 FYEKMQ (reference sequence). This CDR3 region has 15 residues. The V gene lost 4 bases and the J gene lost 8 bases, with 18 bases spanning the gap. The CDR3 DNA reads as TGTGCCAGCAGCTCCTGGACAGCCATCGCAGATGAGCAGTTCTTC. Its translation is CASSSWTAIADEQFF. Variable domain in full (rest from reference TRBV13 and TRBJ2-1): AAGVIQSPRHLIKEKRETATLKCYPIPRHDTVYWYQQGPGQDPQFLISFYEKMQSDKGSIPDRFSAQQFSDYHSELNMSSLELGDSALYFCASSSWTAIADEQFFGPGTRLTVL.

The chain has TRBV7-9 and TRBJ1-2, with D uncertain. Per the germline V gene, CDR1 is SEHNR and CDR2 is FQNEAQ (reference sequence). Trimming took 2 bases from V and 2 from J, leaving 12 bases between them. The CDR3 extends over 15 amino acids. CDR3 loop: CASSLLRTGNYGYTF. CDR3 nucleotide sequence: TGTGCCAGCAGCTTACTACGGACGGGGAACTATGGCTACACCTTC.

This clone has a single count. Other DNA sequences within the sample encode an identical CDR3. The chain joins TRBV7-2 to TRBJ2-7; 10 bases line up with TRBD1. CDR1 and CDR2 from the germline V gene are SGHTA and FQGNSA. CDR3 length: 15 residues. V was clipped by 3 bases and J by 3 bases; unmatched bases: 5. DNA of the CDR3: TGTGCCAGCAGCTTCGACAGGGGGCCCATCTACGAGCAGTACTTC. It encodes CASSFDRGPIYEQYF. Looking up the rest from reference TRBV7-2 and TRBJ2-7 gives the full variable domain: GAGVSQSPSNKVTEKGKDVELRCDPISGHTALYWYRQSLGQGLEFLIYFQGNSAPDKSGLPSDRFSAERTGGSVSTLTIQRTQQEDSAVYLCASSFDRGPIYEQYFGPGTRLTVT.

The chain employs TRBV4-1 and TRBJ1-1, with a tentative D call TRBD1 (6 bases). Germline V CDR1 and CDR2: MGHRA, YSYEKL. Trimming stripped 0 bases from V and 5 bases from J, with 16 bases between. This CDR3 contains 16 residues. The DNA of the CDR3 is TGCGCCAGCAGCCAAGATGGGGCAGGGGTGAGGACTGAAGCTTTCTTT. The encoded protein is CASSQDGAGVRTEAFF.

A single count supports this clone. This sequence joins TRBV7-3 and TRBJ1-2; D may be TRBD1 (6 bases). Germline V gene lookup returns CDR1 SGHTA and CDR2 FQGTGA. Trimming took off 2 bases at V and 8 bases at J, with 12 bases between the two ends. The CDR3 length is 13 residues. The CDR3 loop is CASSLPGATGYTF. The CDR3 DNA reads TGTGCCAGCAGCTTACCAGGGGCGACCGGCTACACCTTC.